A single sample is the source of the 11 T cell receptor beta chains below, sequenced in a study of regulatory T cells in long-lasting Graves disease. Time point indicated: newly diagnosed GD, antithyroid drugs for less than 3 months. Making the TCR library involved RNA that had been extracted from PBMCs. Building of the TCR beta libraries involved iRepertoire HTBI primers and Arm-PCR of CDR3 regions. From the multiplex PCR reads, TCRdb called clonotypes with MiXCR, one entry per CDR3 protein. Of approximately 400,000 distinct CDR3 sequences detected, about 15% appear once; the ten largest clones hold around 15%. These data were likewise used in another study, on T cells in Graves' hyperthyroidism and ophthalmopathy.

This specimen consisted of peripheral blood mononuclear cells (PBMCs), obtained at new diagnosis, from a patient treated with antithyroid drugs. The receptors here all came from a young woman with Graves disease.

The rearrangement links TRBV3-1 to TRBJ2-6; D gene unclear. V shed 1 base and J shed 0 bases, with 7 bases lying between them. CDR3 length: 16 amino acids. CDR1 LGHDT and CDR2 YNNKEL come from the germline V gene (reference sequence). The CDR3 is CASSQGIISGANVLTF. DNA of the CDR3: TGTGCCAGCAGCCAAGGAATTATCTCTGGGGCCAACGTCCTGACTTTC.

This clonotype has just a few counts. Because the CDR3 is missing its conserved closing phenylalanine or tryptophan, this is likely a read error. The chain employs TRBV28 and TRBJ2-7; 7 nucleotides match TRBD2. Germline CDR1 and CDR2: MDHEN and SYDVKM. There are 17 residues in the CDR3. J was trimmed by 0 bases and V by 6 bases; bases with no gene match: 14. The CDR3 here is CASSGPLLAKNSYEQYS. The CDR3 nucleotides are TGTGCCAGCAGCGGGCCGTTACTAGCGAAGAACTCCTACGAGCAGTACTCC.

This chain uses TRBV7-9 with TRBJ2-1; the D is unclear. There are 16 residues in the CDR3. Germline assignment: CDR1 SEHNR and CDR2 FQNEAQ (reference sequence). Trimming took off 5 bases at V and 7 bases at J, with 21 bases between the two ends. The CDR3 loop is CASSHLWAGPRNEQFF. The CDR3 nucleotides are TGTGCCAGCAGCCACCTTTGGGCCGGACCCCGGAATGAGCAGTTCTTC.

A remark on this clonotype: Just one base apart from a much larger clone, this may be a read error. The CDR3 region has the DNA TGTGCCTGGAGTGTTGGGGTAGGTCAGGATGGCTACACCTTC. Residues: CAWSVGVGQDGYTF. The chain combines TRBV30 with TRBJ1-2; D gene uncertain. The CDR3 extends over 14 amino acids. Trimming left V 0 bases short and J 6 bases short, with 14 bases between. In germline, CDR1 is GTSNPN, CDR2 SVGIG (reference sequence). The variable domain in full, completed from reference TRBV30 and TRBJ1-2, reads SQTIHQWPATLVQPVGSPLSLECTVEGTSNPNLYWYRQAAGRGLQLLFYSVGIGQISSEVPQNLSASRPQDRQFILSSKKLLLSDSGFYLCAWSVGVGQDGYTFGSGTRLTVV.

The V call is TRBV7-9, the J call TRBJ2-2; D remains ambiguous. The CDR3 has 17 residues. Deletions cut 1 base from V and 0 bases from J, with 12 bases between. Germline CDR1 and CDR2: SEHNR and FQNEAQ (reference sequence). CDR3 coding DNA: TGTGCCAGCAGCTTAGTTTCGTGGGTTTCGAACACCGGGGAGCTGTTTTTT. This translates into CASSLVSWVSNTGELFF.

This clonotype appeared a few times. The chain links TRBV6-2 or TRBV6-3 to TRBJ2-2; D gene uncertain. Trimming cost V 6 bases and J 8 bases, with 16 bases left between them. Germline V gene lookup returns CDR1 MNHEY and CDR2 SVGEGT. This CDR3 comprises 14 residues. CDR3 nucleotide sequence: TGTGCCAGCAGCCCCCCTGTGGCCGGTGGGGAGCTGTTTTTT. Translation: CASSPPVAGGELFF.

This clonotype has only a few counts. The CDR3 region is CASSVAVGGYGYTF. CDR3 DNA: TGTGCCAGCAGCGTAGCGGTCGGGGGTTATGGCTACACCTTC. J is TRBJ1-2 and V is TRBV9, with a tentative D call TRBD1 (5 bases). The CDR3 is 14 residues long. V was cut by 0 bases and J by 5 bases, with 11 bases left in between. Germline V CDR1 and CDR2: SGDLS, YYNGEE.

This clonotype was found once. A single base separates this from a much larger clone, so it may be a read error. The chain uses TRBV6-2 or TRBV6-3 and TRBJ2-5, with TRBD1 matching 7 bases. Germline V CDR1 and CDR2: MNHEY, SVGEGT. This CDR3 contains 14 residues. The ends lost 2 bases at V and 4 bases at J; junction bases unmatched: 4. CDR3 DNA sequence: TGTGCCAGCAGTTACCGGGACAGAAGAGAGACCCAGTACTTC. This gives the protein CASSYRDRRETQYF.

This clonotype was detected only a few times. This chain uses TRBV6-1 with TRBJ1-2, with 7 bases fitting TRBD1. This CDR3 is built from 12 residues. V gave up 7 bases and J gave up 5 bases; unmatched junction bases: 4. Germline V lookup: CDR1 MNHNS, CDR2 SASEGT. CDR3 residues: CASTRGDYGYTF. The CDR3 DNA follows: TGTGCCAGCACCAGGGGGGATTATGGCTACACCTTC.

At least ten counts were recorded for this clonotype. The chain uses TRBV12-3 or TRBV12-4 and TRBJ2-1; a possible D gene is TRBD2 (6 bases). Trimming removed 3 bases from V and 4 bases from J, with 13 bases in between. CDR3 size: 15 residues. This CDR3 reads CASSFAGRDYNEQFF. The CDR3 DNA is TGTGCCAGCAGTTTCGCCGGGAGAGATTACAATGAGCAGTTCTTC.

There are many counts of this clonotype. The chain combines TRBV15 with TRBJ1-1, with D possibly TRBD1 on 5 matching bases. This CDR3 region has 13 residues. Germline V gene lookup returns CDR1 LNHNV and CDR2 YYDKDF (reference sequence). V dropped 6 bases and J dropped 1 base, with 9 bases sitting between them. CDR3 bases: TGTGCCACCAGAAAAGACAGGAACACTGAAGCTTTCTTT. Protein: CATRKDRNTEAFF.